One and the same sample provided the 22 T cell receptor beta chains below, sequenced in a study of blood T cell repertoires in COVID-19. Generated by immunoSEQ multiplex PCR, the TCRdb table keeps only in-frame clones and is missing some. This table holds about 200,000 clones, roughly nine tenths found once. Sequencing input: peripheral blood. All receptors come from a woman in her 70s with acute or convalescent COVID-19.

This chain's CDR3 is CASSEMAGGPYEQYF. In DNA, the CDR3 is TGTGCCAGCAGTGAAATGGCAGGGGGCCCCTACGAGCAGTACTTC. The chain uses TRBV6-1 and TRBJ2-7; TRBD1 agrees at 8 bases. The V gene's germline CDR1 is MNHNS and CDR2 SASEGT. Germline trimming cut 2 bases from V and 2 bases from J; bases unmatched to any gene: 5. The length of the CDR3 is 15 residues.

This clone was observed a single time. The V gene is TRBV19, the J gene TRBJ2-3; D is possibly TRBD1 (6 bases). The V end lost 5 bases, the J end lost 2 bases, and 11 bases lay between the germline ends. This CDR3 has 14 amino acids. Germline lookup yields CDR1 LNHDA and CDR2 SQIVND (reference sequence). The CDR3 bases are TGTGCCAGTAGTCGGACAGATTACACAGATACGCAGTATTTT. Its protein product is CASSRTDYTDTQYF.

This sequence joins TRBV6-5 and TRBJ2-2; D is ambiguous. Trimming removed 1 base from V and 7 bases from J, with 10 bases in between. Germline CDR1 reads MNHEY; CDR2 reads SVGAGI. The CDR3 extends over 14 amino acids. DNA of the CDR3: TGTGCCAGCAGTTACTATACTATACACGGGGAGCTGTTTTTT. Translating gives CASSYYTIHGELFF.

V and J are TRBV28 and TRBJ1-2; D not certain. Trimming cost V 3 bases and J 6 bases, with 11 bases left between them. Germline lookup yields CDR1 MDHEN and CDR2 SYDVKM. CDR3 length equals 13 residues. Here the CDR3 reads CASSFIGEHGYTF. CDR3 DNA sequence: TGTGCCAGCAGTTTCATCGGGGAACATGGCTACACCTTC.

The rearrangement joins TRBV7-2 to TRBJ1-1, with no clear D. The ends were cut back, 5 bases at V and 3 bases at J, with 13 bases in the middle. Germline-derived CDR1 and CDR2 are SGHTA and FQGNSA. The CDR3 runs to 14 residues. The CDR3 sequence is CASSPHKSYTEAFF. Written as DNA, the CDR3 is TGTGCCAGCAGCCCCCACAAATCCTACACTGAAGCTTTCTTT.

The chain combines TRBV24-1 with TRBJ2-1; a possible D gene is TRBD2 (5 bases). CDR1 and CDR2 (germline): KGHDR, SFDVKD. V was pared by 8 bases and J by 7 bases, with 11 bases between. The CDR3 spans 12 residues. This chain's CDR3 is CATKGWENEQFF. The CDR3 bases are TGTGCCACCAAAGGGTGGGAGAATGAGCAGTTCTTC.

The V and J genes are TRBV5-1 and TRBJ1-1; 7 bases fit TRBD1. Per germline, CDR1 SGHRS and CDR2 YFSETQ. This CDR3 comprises 14 residues. The V segment lost 5 bases and the J segment 4 bases; nucleotides outside the gene matches: 8. CDR3 bases: TGCGCCAGCAGAGGAGACAGGGCAATCACTGAAGCTTTCTTT. Residues: CASRGDRAITEAFF.

V is TRBV7-2 and J is TRBJ1-2, with 8 bases fitting TRBD1. This CDR3 is 19 amino acids long. Looked up from germline, CDR1 is SGHTA and CDR2 is FQGNSA. J lost 3 bases, V lost 1 base, and 16 bases had no gene match. The CDR3, as DNA: TGTGCCAGCAGCTTAGAGTCCGGGACAGGTGGATTTGGACACTATGGCTACACCTTC. Translated, it gives CASSLESGTGGFGHYGYTF.

V usage is TRBV2 and J usage is TRBJ2-5, with 9 bases matching TRBD1. This CDR3 has 14 amino acids. J gave up 3 bases and V 5 bases, and 4 bases lay outside the gene matches. Germline V lookup: CDR1 SNHLY, CDR2 FYNNEI. CDR3 residues: CASSFDRGKETQYF. CDR3 sequence (DNA): TGTGCCAGCAGTTTCGACAGGGGGAAAGAGACCCAGTACTTC.

The genes are TRBV5-1 and TRBJ1-1, with D maybe TRBD1 (6 bases). The germline CDR1 and CDR2 sequences are SGHRS and YFSETQ. This CDR3 comprises 16 residues. With 3 bases removed from V and 4 bases from J, the gap between germline ends came to 19 bases. CDR3 in amino acids: CASSSGTWGTSTEAFF. The CDR3 nucleotides read TGCGCCAGCAGCTCCGGGACATGGGGGACCAGCACTGAAGCTTTCTTT.

This clone was detected only once. The genes are TRBV6-5 and TRBJ2-5; D ambiguous. This CDR3 is built from 15 residues. V gave up 6 bases and J gave up 8 bases, with 22 bases separating them. Germline CDR1 reads MNHEY; CDR2 reads SVGAGI. The CDR3 bases are TGTGCCAGCAGCACTACCATTGAGGTTGGAAGAACCCAGTACTTC. It encodes CASSTTIEVGRTQYF.

The chain uses TRBV9 and TRBJ2-3; 9 positions match TRBD2. The CDR3 totals 19 residues. CDR1 SGDLS and CDR2 YYNGEE come from the germline V gene. With 0 bases clipped from V and 1 base from J, the junction kept 12 bases outside the gene matches. The DNA of the CDR3 is TGTGCCAGCAGCGTAGGAGTAGCGGGAGCTTCCGGGGGCACAGATACGCAGTATTTT. Translating gives CASSVGVAGASGGTDTQYF. The complete variable domain, with remaining parts taken from reference TRBV9 and TRBJ2-3, reads DSGVTQTPKHLITATGQRVTLRCSPRSGDLSVYWYQQSLDQGLQFLIQYYNGEERAKGNILERFSAQQFPDLHSELNLSSLELGDSALYFCASSVGVAGASGGTDTQYFGPGTRLTVL.

This clone was observed once. V gene TRBV6-6 combines with J gene TRBJ2-1; a weak D match, TRBD2 (5 bases). The CDR3 has 15 amino acids. V shed 8 bases and J shed 6 bases, with 20 bases lying between them. The germline V gene encodes CDR1 MNHNY and CDR2 SVGAGI (reference sequence). The DNA of the CDR3 is TGTGCCAGCGGTGAGCGGCTCCCAAAGGTCAATGAGCAGTTCTTC. Residues: CASGERLPKVNEQFF.

The chain combines TRBV11-3 with TRBJ1-6; 9 bases are shared with TRBD1. J gave up 8 bases and V 1 base, and 3 bases lay outside the gene matches. The CDR3 spans 15 residues. CDR1 is SGHNT and CDR2 is YENEEA in the germline V gene. In DNA, the CDR3 is TGTGCCAGCAGCTTAGGGGACAGGGTTTATTCACCCCTCCACTTT. It specifies CASSLGDRVYSPLHF.

The V call is TRBV5-1, the J call TRBJ1-5, with D possibly being TRBD1 (6 bases). Per germline, CDR1 SGHRS and CDR2 YFSETQ. V shed 3 bases and J shed 7 bases, with 14 bases lying between them. The CDR3 runs 14 residues. Written as DNA, the CDR3 is TGCGCCAGCAGCTCGGAGGGGGGGAAGCAGCCCCAGCATTTT. This sequence encodes CASSSEGGKQPQHF.

The rearrangement links TRBV5-8 to TRBJ2-3; no clear D. Germline loops: CDR1 SGHTS, CDR2 YDEGEE. Between the trimmed V and J ends, which lost 6 bases and 6 bases, there was a span of 11 bases. This CDR3 has 12 residues. The CDR3 loop reads CASTFPTDTQYF. In nucleotides, the CDR3 is TGTGCCAGCACCTTCCCTACGGATACGCAGTATTTT.

V is TRBV2 and J is TRBJ2-5, with D perhaps TRBD2 (6 bases). The CDR3 has 13 amino acids. The ends were cut back, 4 bases at V and 4 bases at J, with 10 bases in the middle. The germline V gene has CDR1 SNHLY and CDR2 FYNNEI. This CDR3 is CASSADSGETQYF. For the CDR3, the DNA is TGTGCCAGCAGTGCTGATAGCGGAGAGACCCAGTACTTC.

This rearrangement joins TRBV19 to TRBJ2-1; TRBD2 matches at 8 bases. The J segment lost 5 bases and the V segment lost 1 base, leaving 7 bases of the junction unmatched. The germline gives CDR1 LNHDA, CDR2 SQIVND (reference sequence). The CDR3 runs to 16 residues. The chain's CDR3 is CASSIGREGSDNEQFF. The CDR3 DNA sequence: TGTGCCAGTAGTATAGGACGGGAGGGGAGTGACAATGAGCAGTTCTTC. Drawing the rest from reference TRBV19 and TRBJ2-1, the complete variable domain is DGGITQSPKYLFRKEGQNVTLSCEQNLNHDAMYWYRQDPGQGLRLIYYSQIVNDFQKGDIAEGYSVSREKKESFPLTVTSAQKNPTAFYLCASSIGREGSDNEQFFGPGTRLTVL.

This clone was detected only a few times. The chain joins TRBV3-1 (or the pseudogene TRBV3-2) to TRBJ1-2; D call uncertain. CDR1 is LGHDT and CDR2 is YNNKEL in the germline V gene (reference sequence). This CDR3 has 12 amino acids. V lost 4 bases to trimming and J lost 4 bases, with 7 bases between them. The CDR3 nucleotides are TGTGCCAGCAGCCTTCCAGGCTATGGCTACACCTTC. Protein: CASSLPGYGYTF.

The genes are TRBV7-2 and TRBJ2-5, with unresolved D. In germline, CDR1 is SGHTA, CDR2 FQGNSA. V shed 0 bases and J shed 5 bases, with 13 bases lying between them. The CDR3 loop spans 15 amino acids. The CDR3 sequence is CASSLAKPARETQYF. The CDR3 DNA reads as TGTGCCAGCAGCTTAGCCAAACCTGCCAGGGAGACCCAGTACTTC. Full variable domain (remainder filled in from reference TRBV7-2 and TRBJ2-5): GAGVSQSPSNKVTEKGKDVELRCDPISGHTALYWYRQSLGQGLEFLIYFQGNSAPDKSGLPSDRFSAERTGGSVSTLTIQRTQQEDSAVYLCASSLAKPARETQYFGPGTRLLVL.

This chain connects TRBV6-6 to TRBJ2-1; possible D gene TRBD1, 5 bases. The CDR3 loop spans 17 amino acids. Trimming removed 6 bases from V and 3 bases from J, with 21 bases in between. CDR1 and CDR2 from the germline V gene are MNHNY and SVGAGI (reference sequence). The DNA of the CDR3 is TGTGCCAGCAGCCGAACCCTTAGACAGACTGACTACAATGAGCAGTTCTTC. Its protein product is CASSRTLRQTDYNEQFF.

J is TRBJ1-1 and V is TRBV2; D is unclear. The CDR3 covers 14 residues. V lost 5 bases and J 5 bases, leaving 15 bases between the germline ends. The germline gives CDR1 SNHLY, CDR2 FYNNEI. In nucleotides, the CDR3 is TGTGCCAGCAGTTCTCTAGGCGGGGTAACTGAAGCTTTCTTT. This sequence encodes CASSSLGGVTEAFF.